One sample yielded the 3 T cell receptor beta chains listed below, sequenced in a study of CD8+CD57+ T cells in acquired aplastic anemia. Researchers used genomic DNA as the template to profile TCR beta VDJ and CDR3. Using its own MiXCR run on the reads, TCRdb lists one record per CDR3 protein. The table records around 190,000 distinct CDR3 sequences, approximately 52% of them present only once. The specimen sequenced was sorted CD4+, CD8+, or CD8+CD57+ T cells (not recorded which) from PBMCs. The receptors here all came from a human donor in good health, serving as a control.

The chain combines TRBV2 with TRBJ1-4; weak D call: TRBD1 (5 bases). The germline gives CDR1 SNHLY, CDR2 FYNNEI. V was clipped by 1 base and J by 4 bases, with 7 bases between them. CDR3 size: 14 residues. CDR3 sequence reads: CASSEGGGNEKLFF. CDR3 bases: TGTGCCAGCAGTGAAGGTGGGGGTAATGAAAAACTGTTTTTT.

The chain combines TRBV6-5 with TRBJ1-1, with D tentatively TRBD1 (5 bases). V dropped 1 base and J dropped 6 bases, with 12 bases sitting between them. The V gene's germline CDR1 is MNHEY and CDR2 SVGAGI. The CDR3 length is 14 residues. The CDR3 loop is CASSYYQGDAEAFF. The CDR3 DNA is TGTGCCAGCAGTTACTATCAGGGCGATGCTGAAGCTTTCTTT.

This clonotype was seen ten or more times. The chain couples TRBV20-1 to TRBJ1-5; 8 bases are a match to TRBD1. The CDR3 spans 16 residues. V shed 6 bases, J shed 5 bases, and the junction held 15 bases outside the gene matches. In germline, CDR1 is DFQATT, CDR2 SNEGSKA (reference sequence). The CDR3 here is CSAPPTPDRADQPQHF. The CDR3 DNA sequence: TGCAGTGCCCCCCCGACCCCGGACAGGGCAGATCAGCCCCAGCATTTT.